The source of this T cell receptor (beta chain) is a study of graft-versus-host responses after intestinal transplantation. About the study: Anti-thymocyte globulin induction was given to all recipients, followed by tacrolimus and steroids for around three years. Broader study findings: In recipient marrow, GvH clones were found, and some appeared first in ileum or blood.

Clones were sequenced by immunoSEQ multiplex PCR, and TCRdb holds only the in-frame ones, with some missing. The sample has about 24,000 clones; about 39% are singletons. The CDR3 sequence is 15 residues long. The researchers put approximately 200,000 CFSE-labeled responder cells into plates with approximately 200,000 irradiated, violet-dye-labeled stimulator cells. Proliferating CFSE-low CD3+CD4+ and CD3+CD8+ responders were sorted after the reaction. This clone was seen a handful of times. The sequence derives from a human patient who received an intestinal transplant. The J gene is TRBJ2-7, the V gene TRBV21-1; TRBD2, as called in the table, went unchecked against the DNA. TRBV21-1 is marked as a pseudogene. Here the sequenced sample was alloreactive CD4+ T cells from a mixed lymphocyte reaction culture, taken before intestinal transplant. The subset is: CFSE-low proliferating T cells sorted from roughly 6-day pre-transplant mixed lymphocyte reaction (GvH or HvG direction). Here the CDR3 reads CASHSGTRCPYEQYF. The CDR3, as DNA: TGTGCCAGTCATTCCGGGACTAGATGTCCCTACGAGCAGTACTTC.